These T cell receptor beta chains were read from a single sample in a study of blood T cell repertoires in COVID-19. Profiling relied on immunoSEQ multiplex PCR, and the TCRdb table lists in-frame clones only, not all of them. The sample consists of a few hundred thousand clones, over 70% of them appearing once. Specimen: peripheral blood. Receptor source: a woman of 80 years or more with acute or convalescent COVID-19. Each CDR3 is given with its conserved first and last residue. The order of the fields is V gene, clone size, J gene, D gene, CDR3 protein, CDR3 DNA. D genes are given only for firm matches. Clone size is stated in some rows and not others, as once, few, many or a class when expanded.

v_gene: TRBV6-5
abundance: .
j_gene: TRBJ2-7
d_gene: TRBD2
CDR3aa: CASSTTGLVSEQYF
CDR3nt: TGTGCCAGCAGTACGACGGGACTAGTAAGCGAGCAGTACTTC

v_gene: TRBV6-2/TRBV6-3
abundance: .
j_gene: TRBJ2-4
d_gene: .
CDR3aa: CASSYSTGNIQYF
CDR3nt: TGTGCCAGCAGTTACTCGACTGGAAACATTCAGTACTTC

v_gene: TRBV5-1
abundance: .
j_gene: TRBJ2-7
d_gene: .
CDR3aa: CASSESRVLDEQYF
CDR3nt: TGCGCCAGCAGCGAAAGCAGGGTTCTCGACGAGCAGTACTTC

v_gene: TRBV9
abundance: .
j_gene: TRBJ2-2
d_gene: .
CDR3aa: CASSVLGQNTGELFF
CDR3nt: TGTGCCAGCAGCGTCCTCGGACAGAACACCGGGGAGCTGTTTTTT

v_gene: TRBV7-9
abundance: .
j_gene: TRBJ1-5
d_gene: TRBD1
CDR3aa: CASSASGGGGQPQHF
CDR3nt: TGTGCCAGCAGCGCGTCAGGGGGCGGGGGTCAGCCCCAGCATTTT

v_gene: TRBV30
abundance: .
j_gene: TRBJ1-3
d_gene: TRBD1
CDR3aa: CAFGQGPSGNTIYF
CDR3nt: TGTGCCTTTGGACAGGGTCCCTCTGGAAACACCATATATTTT

v_gene: TRBV12-3/TRBV12-4
abundance: .
j_gene: TRBJ2-7
d_gene: .
CDR3aa: CASSLQGNYEQYF
CDR3nt: TGTGCCAGCAGTTTACAGGGGAACTACGAGCAGTACTTC

v_gene: TRBV3-1/TRBV3-2
abundance: .
j_gene: TRBJ2-3
d_gene: TRBD2
CDR3aa: CASSRPTSGGATDTQYF
CDR3nt: TGTGCCAGCAGCCGGCCGACTAGCGGGGGGGCAACAGATACGCAGTATTTT

v_gene: TRBV7-8
abundance: few
j_gene: TRBJ1-2
d_gene: TRBD1
CDR3aa: CASSLMDRGYGYTF
CDR3nt: TGTGCCAGCAGCTTAATGGACAGGGGCTATGGCTACACCTTC

v_gene: TRBV19
abundance: .
j_gene: TRBJ1-2
d_gene: .
CDR3aa: CASSIGQFYGYTF
CDR3nt: TGTGCCAGTAGTATAGGCCAGTTCTATGGCTACACCTTC

v_gene: TRBV9
abundance: .
j_gene: TRBJ2-7
d_gene: TRBD2
CDR3aa: CASSVDGLAGIYEQYF
CDR3nt: TGTGCCAGCAGCGTAGACGGGCTAGCGGGGATCTACGAGCAGTACTTC

v_gene: TRBV19
abundance: few
j_gene: TRBJ1-5
d_gene: .
CDR3aa: CASSILGQGNQPQHF
CDR3nt: TGTGCCAGTAGTATACTGGGGCAGGGCAATCAGCCCCAGCATTTT

v_gene: TRBV7-2
abundance: .
j_gene: TRBJ2-3
d_gene: TRBD2
CDR3aa: CASSLGGLVSDTQYF
CDR3nt: TGTGCCAGCAGCTTAGGGGGACTAGTCTCGGATACGCAGTATTTT

v_gene: TRBV7-9
abundance: few
j_gene: TRBJ2-1
d_gene: TRBD1
CDR3aa: CASSSQGSSYNEQFF
CDR3nt: TGTGCCAGCAGCTCACAGGGGAGCTCCTACAATGAGCAGTTCTTC